This T cell receptor beta chain was captured by sequencing in a study of vaccination effects on CD4 cells after COVID-19. Expansion of antigen-specific CD4+ T cells with viral peptide pools was carried out by the ViraFEST assay before sequencing. Following culture for approximately 11 days, CD4+ T cells were isolated. The study found no prior SARS-CoV-2 infection in the vaccine recipients, who tested negative for nucleocapsid antibodies. Here immunoSEQ multiplex PCR was the method, and the copy in TCRdb shows in-frame clones only, minus some. The table lists tens of thousands of clones, roughly 73% of them singletons. About this clone: Antigen unknown.

Trimming pared 5 bases from V and 4 bases from J, leaving 15 bases between. The CDR3 runs to 15 residues. Germline CDR1 and CDR2: SGHTA and FQGTGA. This rearrangement joins TRBV7-3 to TRBJ1-3; D gene uncertain. The source of this sequence is a human donor who received a COVID-19 vaccine. The starting material was CD4+ T cells from PBMCs cultured with HCoV-OC43 spike peptides, obtained before COVID-19 vaccination. Sample subset: HCoV-OC43 spike overlapping peptide pool stimulation. CDR3 protein: CASSRTSAPGNTIYF. For the CDR3, the DNA is TGTGCCAGCAGCCGAACCTCAGCTCCAGGAAACACCATATATTTT.